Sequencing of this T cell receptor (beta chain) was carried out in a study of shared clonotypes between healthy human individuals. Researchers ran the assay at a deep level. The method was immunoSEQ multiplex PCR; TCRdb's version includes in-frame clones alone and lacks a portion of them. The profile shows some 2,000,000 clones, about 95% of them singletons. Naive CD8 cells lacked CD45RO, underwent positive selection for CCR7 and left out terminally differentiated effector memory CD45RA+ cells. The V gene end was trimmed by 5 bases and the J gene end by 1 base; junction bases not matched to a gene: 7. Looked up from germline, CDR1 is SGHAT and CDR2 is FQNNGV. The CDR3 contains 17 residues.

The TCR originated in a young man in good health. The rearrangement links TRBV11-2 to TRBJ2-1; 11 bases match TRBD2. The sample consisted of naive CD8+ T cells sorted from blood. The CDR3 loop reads CASSGTSGMTSYNEQFF. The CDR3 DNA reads TGTGCCAGCAGCGGGACTAGCGGTATGACTTCCTACAATGAGCAGTTCTTC. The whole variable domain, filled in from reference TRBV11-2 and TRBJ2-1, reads EAGVAQSPRYKIIEKRQSVAFWCNPISGHATLYWYQQILGQGPKLLIQFQNNGVVDDSQLPKDRFSAERLKGVDSTLKIQPAKLEDSAVYLCASSGTSGMTSYNEQFFGPGTRLTVL.